This T cell receptor (beta chain) was identified in a study of shared clonotypes between healthy human individuals. Study overall: CD8 memory received one plate per donor, CD8 naive two, CD4 memory three and CD4 naive three. Overall study results and limits: Clonotype sharing among donors was thought likely to change with sequencing depth. A small donor pool kept down the genetic and exposure-history diversity that was represented.

Approximately 220 ng DNA, around 30,000 T cell genomes, went into each sorted-subset replicate PCR. Repertoires were generated with immunoSEQ multiplex PCR, while TCRdb's copy carries only in-frame clones and drops some. Of over 2,000,000 clones listed, 85% to 95% are singletons. Positively selected for CCR7, the CD45RO-negative cells used as naive CD8 cells excluded terminally differentiated effector memory CD45RA+ cells. Trimming pared 4 bases from V and 3 bases from J, leaving 27 bases between. CDR3 size: 19 residues. Germline lookup yields CDR1 KGHSY and CDR2 FQNENV. As regards this clone: Antigen unknown.

The source is a man between 18 and 29 years old in good health. Some clones in this sample may be carry-over from other donors' samples. Material: naive CD8+ T cells from PBMCs. V gene TRBV16 combines with J gene TRBJ1-2, with D possibly being TRBD1 (6 bases). This chain's CDR3 is CASSPVSPRGRIPDYGYTF. The CDR3 coding sequence is TGTGCCAGCAGCCCCGTGAGCCCACGGGGGCGCATCCCTGACTATGGCTACACCTTC.